These 26 T cell receptor beta chains were all obtained from the same sample, sequenced in a study of T cell clonotyping in hematopoietic cell transplantation. The method was immunoSEQ multiplex PCR; TCRdb's version includes in-frame clones alone and lacks a portion of them. Here the sample spans around 9,000 clones, roughly four fifths being singletons. This material consisted of PBMCs, taken at the time of graft-versus-host disease after allogeneic stem cell transplant. These receptors all come from a male patient aged 55 to 69 who had an allogeneic stem cell transplant from an unrelated donor, so the T cells may come from the graft donor. Some clones in this sample may be carry-over from other donors' samples.

This chain uses TRBV11-2 with TRBJ2-7; no firm D call. From germline, CDR1 is SGHAT and CDR2 FQNNGV. V lost 5 bases and J 6 bases, leaving 14 bases between the germline ends. The CDR3 is 13 residues long. The CDR3 loop reads CASSPIANGEQYF. CDR3 in DNA: TGTGCCAGCAGCCCCATAGCCAATGGCGAGCAGTACTTC.

The chain employs TRBV7-2 and TRBJ1-2, with unresolved D. The germline CDR1 and CDR2 sequences are SGHTA and FQGNSA. This CDR3 comprises 13 residues. The V end was cut by 5 bases, the J end by 6 bases, with 13 bases between. CDR3 in DNA: TGTGCCAGCAGCCCGTCTAGCTATCATGGCTACACCTTC. This gives the protein CASSPSSYHGYTF.

CDR3: CASSPHKGGGAVDTQYF. Here the CDR3 DNA reads TGCGCCAGCAGCCCTCACAAAGGCGGGGGGGCCGTAGATACGCAGTATTTT. The chain employs TRBV4-1 and TRBJ2-3; TRBD2 matches 9 bases. CDR1 and CDR2 from the germline V gene are MGHRA and YSYEKL. This CDR3 has 17 residues. V shed 4 bases and J 5 bases; nucleotides not matched to a gene: 13.

The chain uses TRBV2 and TRBJ2-2, with 10 bases fitting TRBD1. The CDR3 consists of 15 residues. CDR1 and CDR2 from the germline V gene are SNHLY and FYNNEI. V lost 5 bases and J lost 5; bases outside the gene matches: 5. The CDR3 bases are TGTGCCAGCAGTTGGGACAGGGGAAGGACCGGGGAGCTGTTTTTT. Translating it yields CASSWDRGRTGELFF.

The chain combines TRBV4-3 with TRBJ2-7; the D call may be TRBD1 or TRBD2 (6 bases each). Per germline, CDR1 LGHNA and CDR2 YSLEER. The CDR3 runs to 15 residues. V was cut by 1 base and J by 3 bases, with 13 bases left in between. The CDR3 bases are TGCGCCAGCAGCCAAGGAGGGGGACTGGACTACGAGCAGTACTTC. Encoded protein: CASSQGGGLDYEQYF.

The chain links TRBV9 to TRBJ1-1, with unresolved D. The V and J ends lost 4 bases and 5 bases respectively, with 12 bases between them. The CDR3 runs to 13 residues. CDR1 and CDR2 from the germline V gene are SGDLS and YYNGEE. The CDR3 DNA reads TGTGCCAGCAGCCCTATGGTTGGAACTGAAGCTTTCTTT. Its translation is CASSPMVGTEAFF.

The V call is TRBV20-1, the J call TRBJ1-2; no clear D. This CDR3 has 10 amino acids. The germline V gene encodes CDR1 DFQATT and CDR2 SNEGSKA (reference sequence). Trimming stripped 2 bases from V and 6 bases from J, with 4 bases between. This CDR3 is CSARLDGYTF. In nucleotides, the CDR3 is TGCAGTGCTAGATTAGATGGCTACACCTTC.

This chain uses TRBV27 with TRBJ2-2; D uncertain. Trimming stripped 2 bases from V and 6 bases from J, with 7 bases between. This CDR3 comprises 13 residues. Germline CDR1 reads MNHEY; CDR2 reads SMNVEV (reference sequence). The DNA of the CDR3 is TGTGCCAGCAGTTTAGGGCTAGCCGGGGAGCTGTTTTTT. Translation: CASSLGLAGELFF.

The chain joins TRBV30 to TRBJ1-2; D uncertain. The germline CDR1 and CDR2 sequences are GTSNPN and SVGIG (reference sequence). This CDR3 is built from 15 residues. V was cut by 7 bases and J by 2 bases, with 20 bases left in between. CDR3 sequence (DNA): TGTGCCTCAAAAAGGGTTGGGATACCCAACTATGGCTACACCTTC. Amino acids: CASKRVGIPNYGYTF.

The chain combines TRBV2 with TRBJ1-5; D uncertain. CDR1 and CDR2 from the germline V gene are SNHLY and FYNNEI. Trimming took off 5 bases at V and 4 bases at J, with 0 bases between the two ends. The CDR3 consists of 10 residues. The CDR3 is CASSNQPQHF. The CDR3 region has the DNA TGTGCCAGCAGTAATCAGCCCCAGCATTTT.

V usage is TRBV6-5 and J usage is TRBJ1-2, with 7 positions matching TRBD1. Trimming at V came to 6 bases and at J to 4 bases, leaving 5 bases not matched to a gene. The V gene's germline CDR1 is MNHEY and CDR2 SVGAGI. The CDR3 length is 13 residues. CDR3 sequence reads: CASSLGTAYGYTF. Written as DNA, the CDR3 is TGTGCCAGCAGCCTCGGGACAGCCTATGGCTACACCTTC.

This chain joins TRBV10-1 and TRBJ2-7, with D unclear. Germline V gene lookup returns CDR1 WNHNN and CDR2 SYGVQD (reference sequence). CDR3 size: 12 residues. V lost 4 bases, J lost 6 bases, and 10 bases lay in between. The chain's CDR3 is CASSVRVREQYF. CDR3 in DNA: TGCGCCAGCAGTGTTAGGGTCCGCGAGCAGTACTTC.

The V and J genes are TRBV7-2 and TRBJ1-1, with 9 bases identical to TRBD1. Per the germline V gene, CDR1 is SGHTA and CDR2 is FQGNSA. The CDR3 has 12 amino acids. V shed 4 bases, J shed 7 bases, and the junction held 1 base outside the gene matches. This CDR3 reads CASSWGQGEAFF. The DNA of the CDR3 is TGTGCCAGCAGCTGGGGACAGGGTGAAGCTTTCTTT.

This chain connects TRBV5-1 to TRBJ1-2; D unresolved. Germline lookup yields CDR1 SGHRS and CDR2 YFSETQ. The CDR3 has 13 residues. Trimming cost V 0 bases and J 5 bases, with 8 bases left between them. The CDR3 nucleotides are TGCGCCAGCAGCTTGGCCTCCGGGTATGGCTACACCTTC. It specifies CASSLASGYGYTF.

This clone was observed a few times. The J gene is TRBJ1-2, the V gene TRBV6-5; 7 bases map to TRBD1. Looked up from germline, CDR1 is MNHEY and CDR2 is SVGAGI. After removal of 4 bases from V and 4 bases from J, the junction contained 3 bases not matched to a gene. The CDR3 runs to 13 residues. The CDR3 DNA reads TGTGCCAGCAGTTCGGGACAGACCTATGGCTACACCTTC. Amino acid sequence: CASSSGQTYGYTF.

The rearrangement links TRBV7-9 to TRBJ1-1; D not certain. CDR1 and CDR2 from the germline V gene are SEHNR and FQNEAQ (reference sequence). V dropped 5 bases and J dropped 7 bases, with 11 bases sitting between them. The CDR3 spans 12 residues. DNA for the CDR3: TGTGCCAGCAGCCCAAGGGTAGGTGAAGCTTTCTTT. This gives the protein CASSPRVGEAFF.

This chain uses TRBV18 with TRBJ2-4; no definite D call. This CDR3 has 15 residues. Trimming cost V 0 bases and J 3 bases, with 9 bases left between them. Germline CDR1 and CDR2: KGHSH and LQKENI. The CDR3: CASSPPVGNKNIQYF. Here the CDR3 DNA reads TGTGCCAGCTCACCACCGGTAGGGAACAAAAACATTCAGTACTTC.

This chain joins TRBV19 and TRBJ1-2, with 8 bases matching TRBD1. This CDR3 has 15 amino acids. V was pared by 5 bases and J by 1 base, with 6 bases of the junction left unmatched. The germline V gene encodes CDR1 LNHDA and CDR2 SQIVND (reference sequence). The CDR3 protein is CASSPRGQGNYGYTF. The CDR3 DNA sequence: TGTGCCAGTAGTCCGCGCGGACAGGGTAACTATGGCTACACCTTC.

The chain couples TRBV7-2 to TRBJ1-6; D may be TRBD1 (6 bases). V gave up 1 base and J gave up 7 bases, with 14 bases separating them. The germline V gene encodes CDR1 SGHTA and CDR2 FQGNSA. This CDR3 has 16 residues. CDR3 DNA sequence: TGTGCCAGCAGCTTAGGGCTAGGGGGTGCGAATTCACCCCTCCACTTT. As protein: CASSLGLGGANSPLHF.

The chain uses TRBV5-1 and TRBJ1-2, with TRBD1 as a possible D gene (6 bases). The V gene's germline CDR1 is SGHRS and CDR2 YFSETQ. The CDR3 is 14 amino acids. V lost 1 base to trimming and J lost 6 bases, with 13 bases between them. The CDR3 here is CASSLSSGEDGYTF. CDR3 sequence (DNA): TGCGCCAGCAGCTTGAGCTCAGGGGAGGATGGCTACACCTTC.

The V gene is TRBV10-3, the J gene TRBJ2-1, with 9 bases lining up with TRBD1. This CDR3 spans 14 amino acids. Germline V gene lookup returns CDR1 ENHRY and CDR2 SYGVKD. Germline trimming cut 3 bases from V and 8 bases from J; bases unmatched to any gene: 5. DNA of the CDR3: TGTGCCATCAGTGACCGGACAGGGGTCGATGAGCAGTTCTTC. The encoded protein is CAISDRTGVDEQFF.

The chain has TRBV6-1 and TRBJ1-1; tentative D call: TRBD1 (5 bases). Germline loops: CDR1 MNHNS, CDR2 SASEGT. The CDR3 length is 13 residues. Trimming took off 6 bases at V and 4 bases at J, with 12 bases between the two ends. The CDR3 DNA reads TGTGCCAGCAGGCTCGGGGGGGGCACTGAAGCTTTCTTT. Its translation: CASRLGGGTEAFF.

The genes are TRBV7-8 and TRBJ2-7, with no clear D. The ends were cut back, 4 bases at V and 3 bases at J, with 13 bases in the middle. CDR1 SGHVS and CDR2 FQNEAQ come from the germline V gene. The length of the CDR3 is 14 residues. CDR3 DNA sequence: TGTGCCAGCAGCTACCACTTCCAGGACTACGAGCAGTACTTC. This sequence encodes CASSYHFQDYEQYF.

This chain connects TRBV6-5 to TRBJ2-7, with D perhaps matching TRBD2 (7 bases). This CDR3 region has 15 residues. V gave up 3 bases and J gave up 4 bases, with 16 bases separating them. The V gene's germline CDR1 is MNHEY and CDR2 SVGAGI. CDR3 nucleotide sequence: TGTGCCAGCAGTTATTTGGGCGGGGGCCGATACGAGCAGTACTTC. Its translation: CASSYLGGGRYEQYF.

The rearrangement joins TRBV10-3 to TRBJ2-2, with 9 bases matching TRBD1. The V gene's germline CDR1 is ENHRY and CDR2 SYGVKD. This CDR3 spans 15 amino acids. The V segment lost 6 bases and the J segment 6 bases; nucleotides outside the gene matches: 8. The CDR3 region is CAIRPGQGTPGELFF. The CDR3 coding sequence is TGTGCCATCAGGCCGGGACAGGGTACCCCCGGGGAGCTGTTTTTT.

V is TRBV2 and J is TRBJ1-1; 7 bases align to TRBD1. J gave up 7 bases and V 6 bases, and 5 bases lay outside the gene matches. Germline V gives CDR1 SNHLY, CDR2 FYNNEI. The CDR3 loop spans 12 amino acids. DNA for the CDR3: TGTGCCAGCAGGCATGACAGGGTTGAAGCTTTCTTT. Protein product: CASRHDRVEAFF.